A single sample gave rise to the 21 T cell receptor beta chains below, sequenced in a study of T cell responses to AZD1222 COVID-19 vaccine. The repertoire was sequenced with immunoSEQ multiplex PCR; TCRdb's copy has only in-frame clones and lacks some. This repertoire shows some 100,000 clones, 88% found once; its top ten account for about 1.7%. This sample comprised peripheral blood, obtained on day 0 of AZD1222 vaccination. Receptor source: an adult in good health.

This clone was detected ten times or more. This sequence joins TRBV27 and TRBJ1-5, with a weak D call TRBD1 (5 bases). The CDR3 length is 15 residues. The V and J ends lost 1 base and 6 bases respectively, with 13 bases between them. Germline assignment: CDR1 MNHEY and CDR2 SMNVEV (reference sequence). CDR3 in amino acids: CASSLFGEQGQPQHF. CDR3 DNA: TGTGCCAGCAGTTTATTCGGGGAGCAGGGTCAGCCCCAGCATTTT.

The chain combines TRBV11-3 with TRBJ1-3; no clear D gene. CDR1 and CDR2 (germline): SGHNT, YENEEA. The CDR3 is 19 amino acids. Trimming took off 0 bases at V and 0 bases at J, with 18 bases between the two ends. In DNA, the CDR3 is TGTGCCAGCAGCTTAGACGGCCACCGCATTCGTTCCTCTGGAAACACCATATATTTT. Translated, it gives CASSLDGHRIRSSGNTIYF.

The chain combines TRBV14 with TRBJ2-3; the D is unclear. Germline CDR1 reads SGHDN; CDR2 reads FVKESK. V was trimmed by 1 base and J by 10 bases, leaving 9 bases between them. This CDR3 region has 12 residues. In DNA, the CDR3 is TGTGCCAGCAGCCAAGGAGCATTGGCGCAGTATTTT. Amino acids: CASSQGALAQYF.

The chain couples TRBV5-4 to TRBJ2-3, with D unresolved. Germline V lookup: CDR1 SGHNT, CDR2 YYREEE (reference sequence). CDR3 size: 15 residues. The ends were cut back, 2 bases at V and 3 bases at J, with 13 bases in the middle. The CDR3 DNA reads as TGTGCCAGCAGCTTAACTTTAGATAAAACAGATACGCAGTATTTT. Its translation is CASSLTLDKTDTQYF. Based on the CDR3 plus reference TRBV5-4 and TRBJ2-3, the full variable domain is ETGVTQSPTHLIKTRGQQVTLRCSSQSGHNTVSWYQQALGQGPQFIFQYYREEENGRGNFPPRFSGLQFPNYSSELNVNALELDDSALYLCASSLTLDKTDTQYFGPGTRLTVL.

The sample holds one count of this clone. This chain connects TRBV13 to TRBJ1-2, with D perhaps TRBD1 (5 bases). CDR1 and CDR2 from the germline V gene are PRHDT and FYEKMQ (reference sequence). The CDR3 covers 14 residues. V shed 5 bases and J shed 6 bases, with 16 bases lying between them. DNA of the CDR3: TGTGCCAGCAGCCACCATCGAGGGGCCGATGGCTACACCTTC. Translation gives CASSHHRGADGYTF. Filled out from reference TRBV13 and TRBJ1-2, the complete variable domain reads AAGVIQSPRHLIKEKRETATLKCYPIPRHDTVYWYQQGPGQDPQFLISFYEKMQSDKGSIPDRFSAQQFSDYHSELNMSSLELGDSALYFCASSHHRGADGYTFGSGTRLTVV.

This chain links TRBV14 with TRBJ2-3, with a tentative D call TRBD1 (6 bases). The V and J ends lost 2 bases and 1 base respectively, with 13 bases between them. The CDR3 consists of 16 residues. Germline-derived CDR1 and CDR2 are SGHDN and FVKESK. CDR3 coding DNA: TGTGCCAGCAGCCAAACCTGGGGGCAGGGCACAGATACGCAGTATTTT. Translation gives CASSQTWGQGTDTQYF.

The J gene is TRBJ2-7, the V gene TRBV27; tentatively, D is TRBD1 (6 bases). Trimming took off 6 bases at V and 4 bases at J, with 13 bases between the two ends. The CDR3 is 13 residues long. CDR1 and CDR2 (germline): MNHEY, SMNVEV (reference sequence). CDR3 nucleotide sequence: TGTGCCAGCAGGGACAGCGTTTCTTACGAGCAGTACTTC. The encoded protein is CASRDSVSYEQYF.

The chain combines TRBV27 with TRBJ2-7; D perhaps matches TRBD1 (6 bases). Trimming stripped 5 bases from V and 2 bases from J, with 13 bases between. The CDR3 totals 14 residues. The germline V gene has CDR1 MNHEY and CDR2 SMNVEV (reference sequence). CDR3 region: CASSPPGVPYEQYF. The DNA for the CDR3 is TGTGCCAGCAGTCCACCAGGGGTTCCCTACGAGCAGTACTTC.

For this clone: The sample has other DNA sequences that encode this CDR3 too. V is TRBV19 and J is TRBJ2-1; a weak D match, TRBD2 (6 bases). The germline gives CDR1 LNHDA, CDR2 SQIVND (reference sequence). The length of the CDR3 is 16 residues. Trimming removed 4 bases from V and 0 bases from J, with 13 bases in between. For the CDR3, the DNA is TGTGCCAGTAGTACCTTAGCGGACTACTCCTACAATGAGCAGTTCTTC. Translation gives CASSTLADYSYNEQFF. The full variable domain, rest sourced from reference TRBV19 and TRBJ2-1, is DGGITQSPKYLFRKEGQNVTLSCEQNLNHDAMYWYRQDPGQGLRLIYYSQIVNDFQKGDIAEGYSVSREKKESFPLTVTSAQKNPTAFYLCASSTLADYSYNEQFFGPGTRLTVL.

The gene calls are TRBV13 and TRBJ2-1; D is unclear. This CDR3 comprises 15 residues. CDR1 and CDR2 from the germline V gene are PRHDT and FYEKMQ (reference sequence). V was shortened by 5 bases and J by 0 bases, with 11 bases between the two germline ends. CDR3 coding DNA: TGTGCCAGCAGCCCTCTTTCGTACTCCTACAATGAGCAGTTCTTC. This gives the protein CASSPLSYSYNEQFF. The variable domain in full, with the rest retrieved from reference TRBV13 and TRBJ2-1, is AAGVIQSPRHLIKEKRETATLKCYPIPRHDTVYWYQQGPGQDPQFLISFYEKMQSDKGSIPDRFSAQQFSDYHSELNMSSLELGDSALYFCASSPLSYSYNEQFFGPGTRLTVL.

The V and J genes are TRBV5-6 and TRBJ2-1, with 9 bases lining up with TRBD2. Germline CDR1 and CDR2: SGHDT and YYEEEE. V dropped 6 bases and J dropped 3; count of bases not matched to a gene: 7. CDR3 size: 15 residues. CDR3 DNA sequence: TGTGCCAGCATTATCTCTAGCGGGAACTACAATGAGCAGTTCTTC. Protein: CASIISSGNYNEQFF.

The CDR3 coding sequence is TGTGCCAGCAACCAATACGGGACAGGTATGACTGAAGCTTTCTTT. It specifies CASNQYGTGMTEAFF. The genes are TRBV19 and TRBJ1-1; 8 bases align to TRBD1. The CDR3 loop spans 15 amino acids. V shed 9 bases, J shed 5 bases, and the junction held 14 bases outside the gene matches. Per the germline V gene, CDR1 is LNHDA and CDR2 is SQIVND (reference sequence).

The V call is TRBV18, the J call TRBJ2-7, with a possible D match to TRBD2 (5 bases). V was cut by 6 bases and J by 5 bases, with 17 bases left in between. In germline, CDR1 is KGHSH, CDR2 LQKENI. The CDR3 runs to 14 residues. Here the CDR3 DNA reads TGTGCCAGCTCCCCCGGAGGCGGCTGGGACGAGCAGTACTTC. Its translation is CASSPGGGWDEQYF.

In its sample, this clone was seen once. The chain has TRBV3-1 (or the pseudogene TRBV3-2) and TRBJ1-3; D not certain. The V gene lost 11 bases and the J gene lost 8 bases, with 13 bases spanning the gap. This CDR3 contains 11 residues. Germline V gives CDR1 LGHDT, CDR2 YNNKEL (reference sequence). The CDR3, as DNA: TGTGCCTCCGCCTCGGGTCACACCATATATTTT. Its protein product is CASASGHTIYF.

The sample holds one count of this clone. This CDR3 is also generated by other DNA sequences in the sample. This chain uses TRBV9 with TRBJ1-5, with D tentatively TRBD1 (5 bases). The length of the CDR3 is 14 residues. Germline V lookup: CDR1 SGDLS, CDR2 YYNGEE. Trimming took 4 bases from V and 0 from J, leaving 8 bases between them. The CDR3 DNA follows: TGTGCCAGCAGCCGGGGCGCTAGCAATCAGCCCCAGCATTTT. This gives the protein CASSRGASNQPQHF. Full variable domain (remainder filled in from reference TRBV9 and TRBJ1-5): DSGVTQTPKHLITATGQRVTLRCSPRSGDLSVYWYQQSLDQGLQFLIQYYNGEERAKGNILERFSAQQFPDLHSELNLSSLELGDSALYFCASSRGASNQPQHFGDGTRLSIL.

The chain combines TRBV30 with TRBJ2-1, with 7 bases matching TRBD2. This CDR3 has 16 residues. The J segment lost 3 bases and the V segment lost 0 bases, leaving 8 bases of the junction unmatched. The germline V gene has CDR1 GTSNPN and CDR2 SVGIG (reference sequence). CDR3 region: CAWSVGAGEVYNEQFF. CDR3 coding DNA: TGTGCCTGGAGTGTTGGGGCGGGAGAGGTCTACAATGAGCAGTTCTTC.

This chain joins TRBV11-3 and TRBJ1-6, with D possibly TRBD1 on 6 matching bases. Germline V gene data show CDR1 as SGHNT and CDR2 as YENEEA. There are 20 residues in the CDR3. V dropped 0 bases and J dropped 0 bases, with 18 bases sitting between them. The CDR3 is CASSLESLDSESSYNSPLHF. CDR3 coding DNA: TGTGCCAGCAGCTTAGAATCCCTGGACAGCGAAAGCTCCTATAATTCACCCCTCCACTTT.

The chain joins TRBV15 to TRBJ1-4; D is unclear. Germline V gene sequence: CDR1 LNHNV, CDR2 YYDKDF (reference sequence). V lost 8 bases and J 0 bases, leaving 13 bases between the germline ends. This CDR3 contains 15 residues. The DNA of the CDR3 is TGTGCCACCGCACCGACCAGCTCAACTAATGAAAAACTGTTTTTT. Encoded protein: CATAPTSSTNEKLFF.

This clone appeared a few times. V usage is TRBV7-9 and J usage is TRBJ2-2, with TRBD2 as a possible D gene (5 bases). The germline V gene encodes CDR1 SEHNR and CDR2 FQNEAQ (reference sequence). The CDR3 sequence is 15 residues long. V gave up 5 bases and J gave up 4 bases, with 14 bases separating them. The CDR3 DNA sequence: TGTGCCAGCAGCCCCCGGGGAGCTTCCACCGGGGAGCTGTTTTTT. This encodes CASSPRGASTGELFF.

This rearrangement joins TRBV6-1 to TRBJ2-7; maybe TRBD1 (5 bases). Trimming took off 1 base at V and 5 bases at J, with 12 bases between the two ends. Germline V gives CDR1 MNHNS, CDR2 SASEGT. The CDR3 sequence is 14 residues long. Here the CDR3 DNA reads TGTGCCAGCAGTGAAGGCGACAGTTGGGACGAGCAGTACTTC. This sequence encodes CASSEGDSWDEQYF.

The genes are TRBV28 and TRBJ2-2; D remains ambiguous. The CDR3 has 17 amino acids. Trimming took 3 bases from V and 0 from J, leaving 14 bases between them. CDR1 MDHEN and CDR2 SYDVKM come from the germline V gene. CDR3 protein: CASSFYHRAPNTGELFF. The CDR3 DNA reads TGTGCCAGCAGTTTTTACCACCGGGCCCCGAACACCGGGGAGCTGTTTTTT.